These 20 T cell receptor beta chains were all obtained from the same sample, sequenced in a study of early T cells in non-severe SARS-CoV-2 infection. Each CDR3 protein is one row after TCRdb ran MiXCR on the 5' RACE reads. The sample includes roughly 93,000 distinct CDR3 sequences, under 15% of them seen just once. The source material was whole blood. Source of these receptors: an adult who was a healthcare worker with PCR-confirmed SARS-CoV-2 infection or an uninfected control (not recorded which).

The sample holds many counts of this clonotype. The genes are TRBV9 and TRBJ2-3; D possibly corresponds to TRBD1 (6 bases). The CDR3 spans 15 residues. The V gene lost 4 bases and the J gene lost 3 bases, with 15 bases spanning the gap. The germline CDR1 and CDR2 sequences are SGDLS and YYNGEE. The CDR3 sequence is CASSPGRRGTDTQYF. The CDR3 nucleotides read TGTGCCAGCAGCCCCGGGCGAAGGGGGACAGATACGCAGTATTTT.

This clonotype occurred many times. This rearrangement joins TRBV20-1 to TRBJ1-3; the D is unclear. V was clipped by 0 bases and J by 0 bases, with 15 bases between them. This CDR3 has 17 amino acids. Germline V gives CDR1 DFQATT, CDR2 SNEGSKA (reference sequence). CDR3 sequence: CSARDVRVDPSGNTIYF. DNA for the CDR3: TGCAGTGCTAGAGATGTTAGGGTGGACCCCTCTGGAAACACCATATATTTT.

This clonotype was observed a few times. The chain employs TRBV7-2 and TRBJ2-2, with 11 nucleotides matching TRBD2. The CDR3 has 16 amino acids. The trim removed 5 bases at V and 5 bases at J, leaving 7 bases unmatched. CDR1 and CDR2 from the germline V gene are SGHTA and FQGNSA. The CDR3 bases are TGTGCCAGCAGCCATGGAGTAGCGGGGGGGACCGGGGAGCTGTTTTTT. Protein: CASSHGVAGGTGELFF.

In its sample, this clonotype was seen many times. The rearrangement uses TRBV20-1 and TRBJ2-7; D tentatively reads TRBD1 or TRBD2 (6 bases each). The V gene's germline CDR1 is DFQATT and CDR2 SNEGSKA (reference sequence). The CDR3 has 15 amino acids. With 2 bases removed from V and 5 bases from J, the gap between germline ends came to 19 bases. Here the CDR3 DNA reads TGCAGTGCTAGACCCCAGGGAGGCAGGGGTCACGAGCAGTACGTC. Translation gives CSARPQGGRGHEQYV.

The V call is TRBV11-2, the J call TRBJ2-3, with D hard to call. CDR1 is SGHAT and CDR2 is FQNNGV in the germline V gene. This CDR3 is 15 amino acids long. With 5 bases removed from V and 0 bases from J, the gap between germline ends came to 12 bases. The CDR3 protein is CASSPDGKSTDTQYF. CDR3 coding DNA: TGTGCCAGCAGCCCAGATGGTAAAAGCACAGATACGCAGTATTTT.

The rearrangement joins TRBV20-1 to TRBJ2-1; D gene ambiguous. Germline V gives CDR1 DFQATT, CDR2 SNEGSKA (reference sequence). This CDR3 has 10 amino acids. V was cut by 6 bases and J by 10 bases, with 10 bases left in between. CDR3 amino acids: CSAVTQEQFF. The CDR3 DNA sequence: TGCAGTGCCGTCACCCAGGAGCAGTTCTTC.

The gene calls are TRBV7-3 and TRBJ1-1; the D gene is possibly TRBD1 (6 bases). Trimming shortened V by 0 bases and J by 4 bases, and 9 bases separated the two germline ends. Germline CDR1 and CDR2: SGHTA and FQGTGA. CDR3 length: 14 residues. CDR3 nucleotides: TGTGCCAGCAGCTTAACGCCAGGGGTCACTGAAGCTTTCTTT. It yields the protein CASSLTPGVTEAFF.

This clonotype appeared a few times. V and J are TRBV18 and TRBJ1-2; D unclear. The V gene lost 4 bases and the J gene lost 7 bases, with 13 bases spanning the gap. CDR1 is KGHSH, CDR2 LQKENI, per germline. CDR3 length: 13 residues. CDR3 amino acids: CASSLDGSLGYTF. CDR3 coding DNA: TGTGCCAGCTCACTTGACGGGTCTCTTGGCTACACCTTC.

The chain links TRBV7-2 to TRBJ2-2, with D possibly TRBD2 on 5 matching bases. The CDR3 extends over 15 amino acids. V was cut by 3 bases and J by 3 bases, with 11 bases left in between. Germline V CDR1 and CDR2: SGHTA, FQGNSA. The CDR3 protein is CASSFDYSYTGELFF. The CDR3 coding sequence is TGTGCCAGCAGCTTTGACTATTCTTACACCGGGGAGCTGTTTTTT.

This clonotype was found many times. The CDR3 DNA sequence: TGCAGTGCTAGACAGGGAAACACTGAAGCTTTCTTT. Amino acid sequence: CSARQGNTEAFF. V and J are TRBV20-1 and TRBJ1-1; tentative D call: TRBD1 (5 bases). Looked up from germline, CDR1 is DFQATT and CDR2 is SNEGSKA (reference sequence). Between the trimmed V and J ends, which lost 2 bases and 2 bases, there was a span of 6 bases. The CDR3 extends over 12 amino acids.

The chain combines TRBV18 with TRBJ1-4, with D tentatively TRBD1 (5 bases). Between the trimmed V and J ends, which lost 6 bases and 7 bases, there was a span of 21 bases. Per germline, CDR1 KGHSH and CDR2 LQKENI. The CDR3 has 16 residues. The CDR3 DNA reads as TGTGCCAGCTCCAGCTCCTATCGTCAGGGTGGTGAAAAACTGTTTTTT. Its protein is CASSSSYRQGGEKLFF.

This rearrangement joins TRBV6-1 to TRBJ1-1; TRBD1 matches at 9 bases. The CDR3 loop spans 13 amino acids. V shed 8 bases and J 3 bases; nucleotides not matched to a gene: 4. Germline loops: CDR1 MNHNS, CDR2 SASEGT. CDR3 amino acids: CASDGTGHTEAFF. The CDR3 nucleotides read TGTGCCAGCGATGGGACAGGGCACACTGAAGCTTTCTTT.

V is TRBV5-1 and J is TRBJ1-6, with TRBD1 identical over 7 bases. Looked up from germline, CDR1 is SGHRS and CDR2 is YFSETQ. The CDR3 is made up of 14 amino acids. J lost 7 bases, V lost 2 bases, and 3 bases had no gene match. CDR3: CASSLQGQNSPLHF. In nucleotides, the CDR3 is TGCGCCAGCAGCTTACAGGGGCAAAATTCACCCCTCCACTTT. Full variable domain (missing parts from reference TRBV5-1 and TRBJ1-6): KAGVTQTPRYLIKTRGQQVTLSCSPISGHRSVSWYQQTPGQGLQFLFEYFSETQRNKGNFPGRFSGRQFSNSRSEMNVSTLELGDSALYLCASSLQGQNSPLHFGNGTRLTVT.

DNA of the CDR3: TGTGCCAGCAGTGAAGCGTACCAAGACAGAAGCAGCACCGGGGAGCTGTTTTTT. It codes for CASSEAYQDRSSTGELFF. This chain links TRBV6-1 with TRBJ2-2, with a possible D match to TRBD1 (5 bases). The CDR3 is 18 residues long. The germline gives CDR1 MNHNS, CDR2 SASEGT. The V end lost 0 bases, the J end lost 4 bases, and 18 bases lay between the germline ends.

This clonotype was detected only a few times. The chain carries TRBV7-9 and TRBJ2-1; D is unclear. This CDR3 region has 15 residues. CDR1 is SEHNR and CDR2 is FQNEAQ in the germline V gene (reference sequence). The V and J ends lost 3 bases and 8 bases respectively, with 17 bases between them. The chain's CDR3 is CASSFVGRLDYEQFF. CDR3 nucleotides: TGTGCCAGCAGCTTTGTGGGTAGGCTAGATTATGAGCAGTTCTTC.

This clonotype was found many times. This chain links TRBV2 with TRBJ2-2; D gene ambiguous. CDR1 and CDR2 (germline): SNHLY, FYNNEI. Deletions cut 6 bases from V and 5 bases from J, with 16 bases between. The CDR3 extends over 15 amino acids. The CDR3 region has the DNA TGTGCCAGCAGAGTCGTTTGGGGAAGGACCGGGGAGCTGTTTTTT. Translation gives CASRVVWGRTGELFF.

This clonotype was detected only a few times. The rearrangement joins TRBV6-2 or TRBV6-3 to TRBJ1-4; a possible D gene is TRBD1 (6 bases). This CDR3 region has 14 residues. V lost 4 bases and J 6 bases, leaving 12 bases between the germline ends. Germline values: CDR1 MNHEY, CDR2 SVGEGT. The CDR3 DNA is TGTGCCAGCAGTTCCTGGACAGTGGATGAAAAACTGTTTTTT. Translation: CASSSWTVDEKLFF.

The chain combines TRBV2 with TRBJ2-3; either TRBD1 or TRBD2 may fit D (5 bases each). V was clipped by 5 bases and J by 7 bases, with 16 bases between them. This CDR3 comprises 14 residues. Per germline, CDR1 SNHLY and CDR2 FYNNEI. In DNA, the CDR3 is TGTGCCAGCAGTACCGGGGTGTGGGGGAATACGCAGTATTTT. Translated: CASSTGVWGNTQYF.

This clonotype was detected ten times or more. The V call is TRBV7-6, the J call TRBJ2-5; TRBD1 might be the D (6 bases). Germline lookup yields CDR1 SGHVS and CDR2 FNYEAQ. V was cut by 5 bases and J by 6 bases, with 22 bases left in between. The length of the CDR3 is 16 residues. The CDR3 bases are TGTGCCAGCAGCCACGCCGGGACATCCAAAATTAAGACCCAGTACTTC. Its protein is CASSHAGTSKIKTQYF.

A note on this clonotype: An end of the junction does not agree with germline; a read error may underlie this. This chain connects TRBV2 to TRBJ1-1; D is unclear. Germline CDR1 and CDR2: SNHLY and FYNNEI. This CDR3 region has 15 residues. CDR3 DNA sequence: TGTGCCAGCAGTGAAGTGGGTCAAATGAACGCTGAAGCTTTCTTT. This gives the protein CASSEVGQMNAEAFF.